One sample yielded the 29 T cell receptor beta chains listed below, sequenced in a study of sequential checkpoint blockade in melanoma. Assay: immunoSEQ multiplex PCR; the TCRdb copy retains only in-frame clones and omits some. Of 3,300 or so clones in the sample, 15% to 20% were seen once. Treatment: randomized to nivolumab then ipilimumab (arm A) or the reverse (arm B). The specimen was tumor tissue (inferred from file names), collected from a patient given nivolumab and ipilimumab in sequence. These receptors came from a human donor with melanoma.

The chain joins TRBV28 to TRBJ2-1; TRBD2 matches at 10 bases. This CDR3 has 16 residues. CDR1 is MDHEN and CDR2 is SYDVKM in the germline V gene. The ends lost 1 base at V and 10 bases at J; junction bases unmatched: 10. CDR3 coding DNA: TGTGCCAGCAGTTTATCAGGGGCTAGCGGGAGCAGAGAGCAGTTCTTC. Protein product: CASSLSGASGSREQFF.

By share, this clone counts as medium-sized. The chain combines TRBV6-8 with TRBJ2-7; D may be TRBD1 or TRBD2 (5 bases each). V was shortened by 5 bases and J by 0 bases, with 11 bases between the two germline ends. The CDR3 is 14 amino acids. Germline V gives CDR1 MNHGY, CDR2 SAAAGT. The DNA of the CDR3 is TGTGCCAGCAGTCGAGGGGAAATCTCCTACGAGCAGTACTTC. Translation gives CASSRGEISYEQYF.

This clone was found a few times. The V call is TRBV28, the J call TRBJ1-3; D call uncertain. CDR3 length: 15 amino acids. Germline assignment: CDR1 MDHEN and CDR2 SYDVKM. With 7 bases removed from V and 0 bases from J, the gap between germline ends came to 13 bases. DNA for the CDR3: TGTGCCAGCATCTATTTGGGGAGCTCTGGAAACACCATATATTTT. It codes for CASIYLGSSGNTIYF.

Relative to its sample, this clone is large (0.1 to 1%). This chain connects TRBV19 to TRBJ1-4; D possibly corresponds to TRBD1 (5 bases). V was trimmed by 6 bases and J by 7 bases, leaving 12 bases between them. The CDR3 runs to 13 residues. Germline lookup yields CDR1 LNHDA and CDR2 SQIVND (reference sequence). Here the CDR3 reads CASSRVLSEKLFF. The DNA of the CDR3 is TGTGCCAGTAGCAGGGTACTTAGTGAAAAACTGTTTTTT.

This chain joins TRBV28 and TRBJ2-7, with D tentatively TRBD1 (6 bases). The length of the CDR3 is 15 residues. Germline CDR1 MDHEN, CDR2 SYDVKM. Trimming removed 7 bases from V and 1 base from J, with 17 bases in between. As DNA, the CDR3 is TGTGCCAGCACCATATCTACCGGGACATCCTACGAGCAGTACTTC. It translates to CASTISTGTSYEQYF.

V is TRBV19 and J is TRBJ1-5; TRBD1 agrees at 7 bases. J was trimmed by 5 bases and V by 5 bases; bases with no gene match: 3. The CDR3 has 13 amino acids. Germline lookup yields CDR1 LNHDA and CDR2 SQIVND (reference sequence). The CDR3 is CASSRQGDQPQHF. The CDR3 nucleotides read TGTGCCAGTAGTCGTCAGGGGGATCAGCCCCAGCATTTT.

V gene TRBV28 combines with J gene TRBJ1-1; D remains ambiguous. Between the trimmed V and J ends, which lost 10 bases and 7 bases, there was a span of 16 bases. The CDR3 spans 12 residues. The germline gives CDR1 MDHEN, CDR2 SYDVKM. As DNA, the CDR3 is TGTGCCACTATCACGCCGGGGTATGAAGCTTTCTTT. This translates into CATITPGYEAFF. The full variable domain, its missing parts supplied by reference TRBV28 and TRBJ1-1, is DVKVTQSSRYLVKRTGEKVFLECVQDMDHENMFWYRQDPGLGLRLIYFSYDVKMKEKGDIPEGYSVSREKKERFSLILESASTNQTSMYLCATITPGYEAFFGQGTRLTVV.

This clone appeared a few times. This sequence joins TRBV29-1 and TRBJ1-1; D is undetermined. Germline assignment: CDR1 SQVTM and CDR2 ANQGSEA. This CDR3 spans 12 amino acids. The V and J ends lost 1 base and 5 bases respectively, with 8 bases between them. The CDR3 nucleotides are TGCAGCGTTGAAGGGGCGGAGACTGAAGCTTTCTTT. Protein: CSVEGAETEAFF.

This clone was detected only a few times. The DNA of the CDR3 is TGTGCCAGCAGCTTAGAAGTCCTCACCTACGAGCAGTACTTC. It translates to CASSLEVLTYEQYF. The chain couples TRBV11-3 to TRBJ2-7; D is unresolved. This CDR3 has 14 residues. The germline V gene has CDR1 SGHNT and CDR2 YENEEA. Trimming cost V 0 bases and J 2 bases, with 8 bases left between them. Complete variable domain (other parts from reference TRBV11-3 and TRBJ2-7): EAGVVQSPRYKIIEKKQPVAFWCNPISGHNTLYWYLQNLGQGPELLIRYENEEAVDDSQLPKDRFSAERLKGVDSTLKIQPAELGDSAVYLCASSLEVLTYEQYFGPGTRLTVT.

This clone has more than one count but fewer than ten. Here the CDR3 reads CASSFGNTIYF. The CDR3, as DNA: TGTGCCAGCAGCTTCGGAAACACCATATATTTT. The rearrangement joins TRBV6-7 to TRBJ1-3; no clear D gene. TRBV6-7 is given ORF status, its function remaining uncertain. The CDR3 is 11 amino acids. Trimming left V 6 bases short and J 4 bases short, with 4 bases between.

V gene TRBV5-1 combines with J gene TRBJ2-1, with D uncertain. CDR1 SGHRS and CDR2 YFSETQ come from the germline V gene. V shed 1 base and J shed 7 bases, with 15 bases lying between them. The CDR3 is 15 residues long. In DNA form, the CDR3 reads TGCGCCAGCAGCTTGTTGTGGCAAAAGGAGAATGAGCAGTTCTTC. Its protein product is CASSLLWQKENEQFF.

This clone occurred a few times. The rearrangement joins TRBV6-8 to TRBJ2-1, with 9 bases aligning to TRBD2. Trimming at V came to 6 bases and at J to 3 bases, leaving 6 bases not matched to a gene. The CDR3 covers 15 residues. Germline V CDR1 and CDR2: MNHGY, SAAAGT. The CDR3 region is CASRPRAGGYNEQFF. CDR3 nucleotides: TGTGCCAGCAGACCGAGAGCGGGGGGCTACAATGAGCAGTTCTTC.

This clone has only a few counts. The chain links TRBV28 to TRBJ2-1; 13 nucleotides match TRBD2. This CDR3 is built from 15 residues. V lost 4 bases and J lost 3; bases outside the gene matches: 0. Germline V gene sequence: CDR1 MDHEN, CDR2 SYDVKM. The CDR3 nucleotides read TGTGCCAGCAGTTGGACTAGCGGGAGCTACAATGAGCAGTTCTTC. It is translated as CASSWTSGSYNEQFF.

The chain joins TRBV11-3 to TRBJ1-3; D ambiguous. This CDR3 is 15 amino acids long. V lost 3 bases, J lost 0 bases, and 9 bases lay in between. CDR1 is SGHNT and CDR2 is YENEEA in the germline V gene. CDR3 nucleotide sequence: TGTGCCAGCAGCTTTAGGGCAATCTCTGGAAACACCATATATTTT. Translated, it gives CASSFRAISGNTIYF.

The chain carries TRBV7-1 and TRBJ2-1; the D is unclear. TRBV7-1 is filed as an ORF, its function uncertain. The CDR3 has 13 amino acids. Trimming took 4 bases from V and 10 from J, leaving 14 bases between them. The CDR3 spells CASSLDTIAEQFF. The CDR3 nucleotides read TGTGCCAGCAGCTTAGATACAATAGCCGAGCAGTTCTTC.

V and J are TRBV6-8 and TRBJ1-6, with 7 bases identical to TRBD1. Looked up from germline, CDR1 is MNHGY and CDR2 is SAAAGT. There are 14 residues in the CDR3. Unmatched junction bases numbered 8, after V lost 5 bases and J lost 10 bases. The CDR3, as DNA: TGTGCCAGCAGTCGGGACAGCAGGAGATCACCCCTCCACTTT. Encoded protein: CASSRDSRRSPLHF.

The chain combines TRBV11-3 with TRBJ2-2; D unclear. Germline CDR1 is SGHNT and CDR2 is YENEEA. CDR3 length equals 16 residues. V lost 5 bases and J lost 4, with 17 bases in between. In nucleotides, the CDR3 is TGTGCCAGCAGCGCCCTGGAAGGATTCGGCACCGGGGAGCTGTTTTTT. It codes for CASSALEGFGTGELFF.

The rearrangement joins TRBV19 to TRBJ1-5, with D possibly being TRBD1 (5 bases). V was cut by 3 bases and J by 7 bases, with 13 bases left in between. Germline CDR1 reads LNHDA; CDR2 reads SQIVND (reference sequence). The CDR3 has 14 residues. The DNA for the CDR3 is TGTGCCAGTAGTATCAGGGTAGGGTACCAGCCCCAGCATTTT. Translation: CASSIRVGYQPQHF.

This clone ranks as medium-sized. The J gene is TRBJ2-6, the V gene TRBV11-3; D not resolved. The V gene's germline CDR1 is SGHNT and CDR2 YENEEA. This CDR3 has 15 residues. Trimming took off 1 base at V and 2 bases at J, with 6 bases between the two ends. CDR3 coding DNA: TGTGCCAGCAGCTTAGGCAGGCCTGGGGCCAACGTCCTGACTTTC. This gives the protein CASSLGRPGANVLTF.

This chain connects TRBV7-6 to TRBJ2-1; D might be TRBD2 (6 bases). Per germline, CDR1 SGHVS and CDR2 FNYEAQ. This CDR3 is built from 15 residues. The ends were cut back, 6 bases at V and 7 bases at J, with 19 bases in the middle. CDR3 region: CASRPTRVRENEQFF. CDR3 sequence (DNA): TGTGCCAGCAGACCGACTAGAGTAAGGGAAAATGAGCAGTTCTTC.

This clone is deemed medium-sized. The V call is TRBV11-3, the J call TRBJ1-1, with D uncertain. Trimming took off 1 base at V and 1 base at J, with 7 bases between the two ends. The CDR3 runs to 14 residues. Per the germline V gene, CDR1 is SGHNT and CDR2 is YENEEA. CDR3 coding DNA: TGTGCCAGCAGCTTAGGGAGAGGGAACACTGAAGCTTTCTTT. It specifies CASSLGRGNTEAFF.

V is TRBV5-1 and J is TRBJ2-3; possibly TRBD1 for D (5 bases). This CDR3 is 14 amino acids long. V was cut by 2 bases and J by 5 bases, with 12 bases left in between. The germline gives CDR1 SGHRS, CDR2 YFSETQ. The CDR3 region is CASSFQGRGDTQYF. CDR3 bases: TGCGCCAGCAGCTTCCAGGGAAGGGGAGATACGCAGTATTTT.

This rearrangement joins TRBV9 to TRBJ2-1; TRBD2 aligns across 13 bases. V lost 0 bases, J lost 5 bases, and 14 bases stayed unmatched. Germline-derived CDR1 and CDR2 are SGDLS and YYNGEE. This CDR3 has 20 residues. The CDR3 loop is CASSVGKGGLAGSRNNEQFF. The CDR3 bases are TGTGCCAGCAGCGTAGGGAAGGGGGGACTAGCGGGATCAAGGAACAATGAGCAGTTCTTC.

The chain is built from TRBV19 and TRBJ2-1, with 9 bases aligning to TRBD1. The germline gives CDR1 LNHDA, CDR2 SQIVND (reference sequence). J gave up 7 bases and V 4 bases, and 8 bases lay outside the gene matches. The CDR3 spans 15 residues. In nucleotides, the CDR3 is TGTGCCAGTAGTACTACAGGGGGCGCGAGGAATGAGCAGTTCTTC. Its protein is CASSTTGGARNEQFF.

This clone was counted between two and nine times. The chain carries TRBV12-5 and TRBJ2-3; D perhaps matches TRBD2 (6 bases). Germline lookup yields CDR1 LGHNT and CDR2 FRNRAP. The CDR3 runs to 13 residues. CDR3 in amino acids: CASPSTRTDTQYF. CDR3 bases: TGTGCCAGCCCCTCGACTAGAACAGATACGCAGTATTTT.

This clone was counted a few times. The chain has TRBV6-8 and TRBJ2-5, with 7 bases aligning to TRBD1. The CDR3 extends over 15 amino acids. Unmatched junction bases numbered 16, after V lost 6 bases and J lost 9 bases. The germline CDR1 and CDR2 sequences are MNHGY and SAAAGT. The CDR3, as DNA: TGTGCCAGCAGAGCCGGGACAGCTGGGGATTGGGCCCAGTACTTC. Amino acid sequence: CASRAGTAGDWAQYF.

V and J are TRBV18 and TRBJ2-3; D is uncertain. Germline V gives CDR1 KGHSH, CDR2 LQKENI. V lost 3 bases and J 0 bases, leaving 10 bases between the germline ends. CDR3 length equals 15 residues. The CDR3 loop reads CASSPPGPSTDTQYF. Here the CDR3 DNA reads TGTGCCAGCTCACCCCCGGGCCCTAGCACAGATACGCAGTATTTT.

The chain has TRBV10-1 and TRBJ1-1; no clear D. Germline V gene lookup returns CDR1 WNHNN and CDR2 SYGVQD (reference sequence). The CDR3 has 11 amino acids. Trimming removed 4 bases from V and 11 bases from J, with 11 bases in between. DNA of the CDR3: TGCGCCAGCAGTGGGGCTGACTTGGCTTTCTTT. Its translation is CASSGADLAFF.

The genes are TRBV10-3 and TRBJ1-5; D not resolved. The CDR3 length is 12 residues. The germline CDR1 and CDR2 sequences are ENHRY and SYGVKD. Trimming removed 1 base from V and 5 bases from J, with 3 bases in between. CDR3: CAISEFHQPQHF. The CDR3 DNA reads as TGTGCCATCAGTGAGTTCCATCAGCCCCAGCATTTT.